The source of this T cell receptor beta chain is a study of blood T cell repertoires in COVID-19. With 5 bases clipped from V and 2 bases from J, the junction kept 2 bases outside the gene matches. The CDR3 totals 14 residues. Germline V gives CDR1 SGHVS, CDR2 FQNEAQ. The protocol was immunoSEQ multiplex PCR, while the TCRdb copy is restricted to in-frame clones and leaves out a portion. Among 230,000 or so clones listed, about 80% were seen once. The material sequenced was peripheral blood. The chain employs TRBV7-8 and TRBJ2-7, with TRBD2 matching over 11 bases. The receptor comes from a man aged 45 to 65 with active or convalescent COVID-19. The CDR3 DNA reads TGTGCCAGCAGCGTTAGCGGGGGGGCCTACGAGCAGTACTTC. Amino acids: CASSVSGGAYEQYF.